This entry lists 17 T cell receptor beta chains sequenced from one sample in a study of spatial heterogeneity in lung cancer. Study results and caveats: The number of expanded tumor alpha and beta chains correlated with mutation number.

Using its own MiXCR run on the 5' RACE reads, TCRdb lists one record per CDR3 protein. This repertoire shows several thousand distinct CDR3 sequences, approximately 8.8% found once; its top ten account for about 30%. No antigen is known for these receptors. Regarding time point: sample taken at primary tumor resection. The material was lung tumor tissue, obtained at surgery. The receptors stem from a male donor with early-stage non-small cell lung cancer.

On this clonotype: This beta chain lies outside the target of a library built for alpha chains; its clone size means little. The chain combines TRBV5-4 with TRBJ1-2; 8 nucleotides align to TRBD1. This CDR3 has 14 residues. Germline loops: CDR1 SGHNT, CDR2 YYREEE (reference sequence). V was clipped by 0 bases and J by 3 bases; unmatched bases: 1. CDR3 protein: CASSLVGQDYGYTF. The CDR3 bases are TGTGCCAGCAGCTTGGTGGGACAGGACTATGGCTACACCTTC.

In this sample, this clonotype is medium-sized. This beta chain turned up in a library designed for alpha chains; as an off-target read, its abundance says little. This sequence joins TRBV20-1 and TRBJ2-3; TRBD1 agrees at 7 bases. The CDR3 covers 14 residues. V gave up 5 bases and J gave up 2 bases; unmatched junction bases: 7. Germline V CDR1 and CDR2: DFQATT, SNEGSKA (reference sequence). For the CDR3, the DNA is TGCAGTGCTTCGGGACAGACCCACACAGATACGCAGTATTTT. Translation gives CSASGQTHTDTQYF.

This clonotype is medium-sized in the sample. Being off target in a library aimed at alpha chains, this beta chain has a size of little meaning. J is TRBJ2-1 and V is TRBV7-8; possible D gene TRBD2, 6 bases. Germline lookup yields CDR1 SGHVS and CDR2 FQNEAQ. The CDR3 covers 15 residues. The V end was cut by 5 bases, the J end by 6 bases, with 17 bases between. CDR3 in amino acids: CASSPRLVTPNEQFF. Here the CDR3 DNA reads TGTGCCAGCAGCCCCCGACTAGTTACCCCCAATGAGCAGTTCTTC.

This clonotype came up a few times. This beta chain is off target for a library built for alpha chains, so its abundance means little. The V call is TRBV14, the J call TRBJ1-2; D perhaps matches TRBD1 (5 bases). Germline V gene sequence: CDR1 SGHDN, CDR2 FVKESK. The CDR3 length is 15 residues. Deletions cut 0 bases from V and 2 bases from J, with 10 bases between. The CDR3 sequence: CASSQDWGGNYGYTF. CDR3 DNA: TGTGCCAGCAGCCAAGATTGGGGCGGAAACTATGGCTACACCTTC.

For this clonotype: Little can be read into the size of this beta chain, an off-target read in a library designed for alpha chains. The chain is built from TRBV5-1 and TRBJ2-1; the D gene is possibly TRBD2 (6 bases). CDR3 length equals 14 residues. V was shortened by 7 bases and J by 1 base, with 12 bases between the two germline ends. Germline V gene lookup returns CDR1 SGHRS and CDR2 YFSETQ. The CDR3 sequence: CASGGGESYNEQFF. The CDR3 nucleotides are TGCGCCAGCGGAGGAGGGGAGTCCTACAATGAGCAGTTCTTC.

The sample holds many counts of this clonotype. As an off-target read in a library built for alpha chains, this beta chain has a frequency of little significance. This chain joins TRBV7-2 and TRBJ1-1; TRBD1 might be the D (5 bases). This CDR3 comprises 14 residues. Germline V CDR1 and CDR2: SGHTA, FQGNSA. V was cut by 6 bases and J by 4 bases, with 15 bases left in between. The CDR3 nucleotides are TGTGCCAGCAGAATAGGGGCGGTCGGCACTGAAGCTTTCTTT. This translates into CASRIGAVGTEAFF.

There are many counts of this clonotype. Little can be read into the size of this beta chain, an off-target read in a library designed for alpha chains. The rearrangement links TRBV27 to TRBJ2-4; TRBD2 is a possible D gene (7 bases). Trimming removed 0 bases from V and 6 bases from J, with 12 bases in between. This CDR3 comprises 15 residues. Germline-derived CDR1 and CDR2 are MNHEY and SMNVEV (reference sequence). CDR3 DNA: TGTGCCAGCAGTTTATCAAGGGGGGGTCTAAACATTCAGTACTTC. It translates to CASSLSRGGLNIQYF.

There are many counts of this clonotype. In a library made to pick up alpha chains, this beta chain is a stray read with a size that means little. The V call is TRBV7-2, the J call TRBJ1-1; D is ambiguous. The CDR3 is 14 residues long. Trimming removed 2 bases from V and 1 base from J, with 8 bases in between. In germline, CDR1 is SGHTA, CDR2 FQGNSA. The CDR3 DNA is TGTGCCAGCAGCTTAAGGCGGGGGAACACTGAAGCTTTCTTT. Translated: CASSLRRGNTEAFF.

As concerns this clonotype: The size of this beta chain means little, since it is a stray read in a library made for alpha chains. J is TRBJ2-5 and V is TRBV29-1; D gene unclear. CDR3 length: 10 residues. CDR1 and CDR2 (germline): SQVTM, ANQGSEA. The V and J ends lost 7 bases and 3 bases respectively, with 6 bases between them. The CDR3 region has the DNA TGCAGCGCTGGTGAAGAGACCCAGTACTTC. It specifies CSAGEETQYF.

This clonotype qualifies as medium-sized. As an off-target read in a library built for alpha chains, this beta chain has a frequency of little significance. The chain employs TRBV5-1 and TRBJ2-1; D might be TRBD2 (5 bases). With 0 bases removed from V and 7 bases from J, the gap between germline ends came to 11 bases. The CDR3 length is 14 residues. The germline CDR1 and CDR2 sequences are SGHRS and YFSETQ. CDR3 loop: CASSLVRGENEQFF. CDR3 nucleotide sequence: TGCGCCAGCAGCTTGGTCCGGGGTGAAAATGAGCAGTTCTTC.

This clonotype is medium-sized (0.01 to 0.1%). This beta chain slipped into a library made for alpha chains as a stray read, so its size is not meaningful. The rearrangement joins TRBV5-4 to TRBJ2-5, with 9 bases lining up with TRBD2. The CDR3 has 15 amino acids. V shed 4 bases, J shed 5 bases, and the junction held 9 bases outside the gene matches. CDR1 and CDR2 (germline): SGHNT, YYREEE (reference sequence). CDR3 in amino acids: CASSPPGTSRETQYF. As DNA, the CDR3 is TGTGCCAGCAGCCCGCCTGGGACTAGCAGGGAGACCCAGTACTTC.

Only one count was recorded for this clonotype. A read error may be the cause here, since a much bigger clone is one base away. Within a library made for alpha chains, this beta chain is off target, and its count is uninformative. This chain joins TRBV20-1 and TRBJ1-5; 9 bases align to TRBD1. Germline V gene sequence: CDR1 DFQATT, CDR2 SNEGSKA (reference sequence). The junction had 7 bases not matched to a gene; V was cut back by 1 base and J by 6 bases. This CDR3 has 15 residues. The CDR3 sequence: CSARVGQGVRQPQHF. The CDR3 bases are TGCAGTGCTAGAGTGGGACAGGGCGTCCGTCAGCCCCAGCATTTT.

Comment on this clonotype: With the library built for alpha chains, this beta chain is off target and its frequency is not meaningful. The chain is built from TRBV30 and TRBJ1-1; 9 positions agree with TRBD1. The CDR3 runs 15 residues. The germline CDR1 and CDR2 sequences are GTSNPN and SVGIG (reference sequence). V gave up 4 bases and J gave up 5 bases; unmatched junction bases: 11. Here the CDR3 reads CAWTQPWTGETEAFF. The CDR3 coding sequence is TGTGCCTGGACCCAACCTTGGACAGGGGAAACTGAAGCTTTCTTT.

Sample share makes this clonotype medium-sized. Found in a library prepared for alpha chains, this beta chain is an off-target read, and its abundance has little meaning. CDR3 loop: CSVGADNEQFF. CDR3 DNA: TGCAGCGTTGGAGCGGACAATGAGCAGTTCTTC. The chain carries TRBV29-1 and TRBJ2-1; a possible D gene is TRBD2 (5 bases). Between the trimmed V and J ends, which lost 4 bases and 5 bases, there was a span of 6 bases. This CDR3 is built from 11 residues. Germline V CDR1 and CDR2: SQVTM, ANQGSEA.

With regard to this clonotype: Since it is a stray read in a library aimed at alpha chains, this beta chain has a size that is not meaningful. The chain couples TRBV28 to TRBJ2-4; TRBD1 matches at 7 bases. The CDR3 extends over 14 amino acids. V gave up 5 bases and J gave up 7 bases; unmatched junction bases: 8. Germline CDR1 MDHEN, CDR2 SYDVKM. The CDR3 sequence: CASSPRGQTNIQYF. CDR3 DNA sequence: TGTGCCAGCAGTCCTAGGGGACAGACGAACATTCAGTACTTC.

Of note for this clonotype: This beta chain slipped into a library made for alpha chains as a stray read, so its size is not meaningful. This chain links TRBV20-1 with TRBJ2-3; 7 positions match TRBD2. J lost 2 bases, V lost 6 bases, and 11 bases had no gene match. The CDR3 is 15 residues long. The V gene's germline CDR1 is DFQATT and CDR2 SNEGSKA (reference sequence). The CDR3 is CSAPRFREDTDTQYF. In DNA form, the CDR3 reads TGCAGTGCCCCACGCTTCCGGGAGGACACAGATACGCAGTATTTT.

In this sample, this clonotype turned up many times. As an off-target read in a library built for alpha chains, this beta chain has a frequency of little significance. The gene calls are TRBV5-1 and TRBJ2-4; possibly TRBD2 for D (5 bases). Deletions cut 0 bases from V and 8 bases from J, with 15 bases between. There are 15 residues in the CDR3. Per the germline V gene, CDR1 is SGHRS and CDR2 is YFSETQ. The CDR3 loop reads CASSLADFVGDIQYF. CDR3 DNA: TGCGCCAGCAGCTTGGCCGACTTCGTGGGAGACATTCAGTACTTC.